This T cell receptor beta chain was identified in a study of T-cell memory formation after mild COVID-19. This clonotype was seen more than once but under ten times. One entry per CDR3 protein results from TCRdb running MiXCR on the 5' RACE reads. The repertoire has approximately 270,000 distinct CDR3 sequences, around 16% of them found once; the top ten carry approximately 23%. The CDR3 is made up of 14 amino acids. J lost 4 bases, V lost 1 base, and 3 bases had no gene match. The germline CDR1 and CDR2 sequences are LGHNA and YNFKEQ. V gene TRBV4-2 combines with J gene TRBJ2-7, with 8 bases aligning to TRBD1. Material: PBMCs or a T cell subset sorted from them (not recorded which). The sequence was collected from a man aged 18 to 30 who had mild COVID-19 (a few samples of this study predate the infection). Cell type and time point are not known. CDR3 DNA: TGTGCCAGCAGCCAAGCTCAGGGGGCTTACGAGCAGTACTTC. Amino acid sequence: CASSQAQGAYEQYF.